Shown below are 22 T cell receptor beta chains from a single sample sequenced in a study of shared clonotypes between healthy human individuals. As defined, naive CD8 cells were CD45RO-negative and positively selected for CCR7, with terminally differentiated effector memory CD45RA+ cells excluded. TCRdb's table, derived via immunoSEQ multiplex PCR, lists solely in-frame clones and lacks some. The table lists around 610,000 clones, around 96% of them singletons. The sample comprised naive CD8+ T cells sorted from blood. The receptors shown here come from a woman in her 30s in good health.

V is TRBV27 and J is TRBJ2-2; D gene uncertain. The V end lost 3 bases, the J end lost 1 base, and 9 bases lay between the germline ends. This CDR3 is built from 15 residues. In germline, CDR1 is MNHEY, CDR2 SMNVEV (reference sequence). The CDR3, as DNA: TGTGCCAGCAGTTTTGGTCAGATGAACACCGGGGAGCTGTTTTTT. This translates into CASSFGQMNTGELFF.

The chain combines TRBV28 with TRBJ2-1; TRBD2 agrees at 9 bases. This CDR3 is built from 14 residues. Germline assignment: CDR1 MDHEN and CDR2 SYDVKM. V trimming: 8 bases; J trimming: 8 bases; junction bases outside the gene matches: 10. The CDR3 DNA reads TGTGCCAGCGGACCCCTAGCGGGAAGGGATGAGCAGTTCTTC. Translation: CASGPLAGRDEQFF. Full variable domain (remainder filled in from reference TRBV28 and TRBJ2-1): DVKVTQSSRYLVKRTGEKVFLECVQDMDHENMFWYRQDPGLGLRLIYFSYDVKMKEKGDIPEGYSVSREKKERFSLILESASTNQTSMYLCASGPLAGRDEQFFGPGTRLTVL.

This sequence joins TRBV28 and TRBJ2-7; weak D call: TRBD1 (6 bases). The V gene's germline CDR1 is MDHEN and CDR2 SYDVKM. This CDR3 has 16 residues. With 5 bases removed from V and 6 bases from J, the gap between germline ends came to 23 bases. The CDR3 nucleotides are TGTGCCAGCAGTCTCACACCGGACAGACCCTTTATCGAGCAGTACTTC. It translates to CASSLTPDRPFIEQYF.

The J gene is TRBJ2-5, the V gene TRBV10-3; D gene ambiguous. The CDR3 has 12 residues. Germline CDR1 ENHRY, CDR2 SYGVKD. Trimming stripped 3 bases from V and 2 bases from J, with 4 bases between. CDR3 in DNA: TGTGCCATCAGTGAACCTCAAGAGACCCAGTACTTC. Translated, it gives CAISEPQETQYF.

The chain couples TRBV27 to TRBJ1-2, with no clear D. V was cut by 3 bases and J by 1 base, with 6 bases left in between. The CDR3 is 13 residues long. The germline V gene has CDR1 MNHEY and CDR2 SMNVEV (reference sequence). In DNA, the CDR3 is TGTGCCAGCAGTTTGAGGTTTAACTATGGCTACACCTTC. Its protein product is CASSLRFNYGYTF.

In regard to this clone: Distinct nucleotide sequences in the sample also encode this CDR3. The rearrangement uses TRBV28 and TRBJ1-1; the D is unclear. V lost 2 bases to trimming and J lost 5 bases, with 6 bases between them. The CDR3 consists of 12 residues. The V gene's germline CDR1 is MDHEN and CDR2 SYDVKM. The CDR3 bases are TGTGCCAGCAGTTTAGGGAATACTGAAGCTTTCTTT. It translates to CASSLGNTEAFF.

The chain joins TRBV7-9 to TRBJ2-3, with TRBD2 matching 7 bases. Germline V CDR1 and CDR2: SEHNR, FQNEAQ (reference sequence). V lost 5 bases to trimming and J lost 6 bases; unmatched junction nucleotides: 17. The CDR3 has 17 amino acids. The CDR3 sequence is CASSQLPSGNKADTQYF. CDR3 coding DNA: TGTGCCAGCAGCCAACTCCCTAGCGGAAATAAGGCTGATACGCAGTATTTT.

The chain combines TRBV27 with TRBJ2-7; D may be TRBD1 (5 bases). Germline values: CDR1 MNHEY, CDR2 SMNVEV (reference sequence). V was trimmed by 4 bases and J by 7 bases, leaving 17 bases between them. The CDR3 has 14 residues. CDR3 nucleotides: TGTGCCAGCAGTTCCCCCAACAGGTTGGGTGAGCAGTACTTC. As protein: CASSSPNRLGEQYF.

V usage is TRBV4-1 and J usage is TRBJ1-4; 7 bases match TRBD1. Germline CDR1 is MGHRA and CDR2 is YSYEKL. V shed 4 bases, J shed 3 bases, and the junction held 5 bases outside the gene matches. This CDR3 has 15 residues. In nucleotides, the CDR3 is TGCGCCAGCAGCCTCCACAGGGGTTCTAATGAAAAACTGTTTTTT. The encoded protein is CASSLHRGSNEKLFF.

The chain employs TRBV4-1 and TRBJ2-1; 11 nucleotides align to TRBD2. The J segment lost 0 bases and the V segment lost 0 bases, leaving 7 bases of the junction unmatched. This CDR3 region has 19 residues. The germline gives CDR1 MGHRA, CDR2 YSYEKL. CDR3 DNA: TGCGCCAGCAGCCAAGATGCAAGACTAGCGGGGAGCTCCTACAATGAGCAGTTCTTC. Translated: CASSQDARLAGSSYNEQFF.

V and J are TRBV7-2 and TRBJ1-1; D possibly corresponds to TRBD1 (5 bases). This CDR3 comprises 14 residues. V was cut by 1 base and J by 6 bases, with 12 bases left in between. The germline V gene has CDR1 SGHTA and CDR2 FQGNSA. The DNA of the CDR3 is TGTGCCAGCAGCTTAGGGGCAGGGCTACCTGAAGCTTTCTTT. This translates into CASSLGAGLPEAFF.

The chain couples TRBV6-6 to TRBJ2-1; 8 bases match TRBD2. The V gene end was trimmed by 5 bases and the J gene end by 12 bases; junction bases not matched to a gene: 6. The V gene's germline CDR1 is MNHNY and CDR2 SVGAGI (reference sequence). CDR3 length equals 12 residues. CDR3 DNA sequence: TGTGCCAGCAGTACCTCCCGGGGGGGGCAGTTCTTC. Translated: CASSTSRGGQFF.

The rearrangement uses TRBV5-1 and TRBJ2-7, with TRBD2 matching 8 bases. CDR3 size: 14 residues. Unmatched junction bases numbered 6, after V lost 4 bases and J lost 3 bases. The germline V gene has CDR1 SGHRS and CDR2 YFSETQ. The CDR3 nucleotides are TGCGCCAGCAGCGCGGGGGGCGGGGGCTACGAGCAGTACTTC. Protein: CASSAGGGGYEQYF.

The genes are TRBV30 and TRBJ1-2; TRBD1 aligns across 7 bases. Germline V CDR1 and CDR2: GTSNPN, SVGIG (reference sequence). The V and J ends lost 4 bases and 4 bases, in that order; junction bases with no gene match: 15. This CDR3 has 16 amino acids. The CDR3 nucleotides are TGTGCCTGGAACTCAAGACAGACAGGGAGAGTCTATGGCTACACCTTC. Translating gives CAWNSRQTGRVYGYTF.

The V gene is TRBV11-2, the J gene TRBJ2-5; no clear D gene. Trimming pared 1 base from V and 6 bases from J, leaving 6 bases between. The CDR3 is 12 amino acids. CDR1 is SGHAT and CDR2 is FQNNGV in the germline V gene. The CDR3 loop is CASSLGVKTQYF. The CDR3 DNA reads TGTGCCAGCAGCTTAGGAGTGAAGACCCAGTACTTC.

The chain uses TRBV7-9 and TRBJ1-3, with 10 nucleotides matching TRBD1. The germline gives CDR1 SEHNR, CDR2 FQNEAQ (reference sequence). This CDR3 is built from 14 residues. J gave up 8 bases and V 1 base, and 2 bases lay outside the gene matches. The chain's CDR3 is CASSLGQGADTIYF. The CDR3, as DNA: TGTGCCAGCAGCTTAGGACAGGGGGCGGACACCATATATTTT.

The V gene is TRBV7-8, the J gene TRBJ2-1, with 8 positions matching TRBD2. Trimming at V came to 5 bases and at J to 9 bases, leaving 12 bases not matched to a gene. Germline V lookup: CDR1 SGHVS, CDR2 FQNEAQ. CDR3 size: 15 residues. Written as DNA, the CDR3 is TGTGCCAGCAGCCCAGGACTAGCCGAGGATGGTGAGCAGTTCTTC. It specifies CASSPGLAEDGEQFF.

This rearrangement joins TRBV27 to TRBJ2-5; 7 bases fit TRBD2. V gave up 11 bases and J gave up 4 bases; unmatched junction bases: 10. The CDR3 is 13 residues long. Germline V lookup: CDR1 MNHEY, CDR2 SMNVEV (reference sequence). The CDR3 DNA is TGTGCCGCAGCTGCCCGGGAGGTAGAGACCCAGTACTTC. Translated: CAAAAREVETQYF.

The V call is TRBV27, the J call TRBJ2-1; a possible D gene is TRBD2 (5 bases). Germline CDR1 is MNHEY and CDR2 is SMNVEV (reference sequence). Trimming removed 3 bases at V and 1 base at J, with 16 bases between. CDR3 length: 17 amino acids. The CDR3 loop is CASSLTSYPGSYNEQFF. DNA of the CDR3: TGTGCCAGCAGTTTGACATCCTACCCGGGGTCCTACAATGAGCAGTTCTTC.

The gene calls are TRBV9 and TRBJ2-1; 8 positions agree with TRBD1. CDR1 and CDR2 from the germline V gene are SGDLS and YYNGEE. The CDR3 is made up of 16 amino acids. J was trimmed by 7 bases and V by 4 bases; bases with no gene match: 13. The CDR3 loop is CASSKTTGGLGNEQFF. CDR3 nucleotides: TGTGCCAGCAGCAAGACAACAGGGGGGCTCGGGAATGAGCAGTTCTTC.

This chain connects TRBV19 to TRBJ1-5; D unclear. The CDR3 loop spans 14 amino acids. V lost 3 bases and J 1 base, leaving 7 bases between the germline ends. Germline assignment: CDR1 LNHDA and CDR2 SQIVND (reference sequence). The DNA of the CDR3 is TGTGCCAGTAGTATCAAGGTGAGCAATCAGCCCCAGCATTTT. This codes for CASSIKVSNQPQHF.

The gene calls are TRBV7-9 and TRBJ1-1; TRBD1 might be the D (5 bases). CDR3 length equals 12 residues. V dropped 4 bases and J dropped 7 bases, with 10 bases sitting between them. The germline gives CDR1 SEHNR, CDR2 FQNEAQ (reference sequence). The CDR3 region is CASSYDSYEAFF. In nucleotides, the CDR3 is TGTGCCAGCAGCTACGACAGTTATGAAGCTTTCTTT. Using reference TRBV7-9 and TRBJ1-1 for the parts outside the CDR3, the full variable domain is DTGVSQNPRHKITKRGQNVTFRCDPISEHNRLYWYRQTLGQGPEFLTYFQNEAQLEKSRLLSDRFSAERPKGSFSTLEIQRTEQGDSAMYLCASSYDSYEAFFGQGTRLTVV.